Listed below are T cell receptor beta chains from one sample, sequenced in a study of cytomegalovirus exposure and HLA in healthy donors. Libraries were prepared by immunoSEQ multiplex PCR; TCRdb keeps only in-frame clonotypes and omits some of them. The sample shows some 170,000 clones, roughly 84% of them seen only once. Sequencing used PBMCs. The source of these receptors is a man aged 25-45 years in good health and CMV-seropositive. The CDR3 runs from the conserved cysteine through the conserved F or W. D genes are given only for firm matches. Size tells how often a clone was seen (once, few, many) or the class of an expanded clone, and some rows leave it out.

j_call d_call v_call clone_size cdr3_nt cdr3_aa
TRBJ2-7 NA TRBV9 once TGTGCCAGCAGCGTAGCCCCTTCCGCGGGCGAGCAGTACTTC CASSVAPSAGEQYF
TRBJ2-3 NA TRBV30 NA TGTGCCTGGAGTGTAGGGGCAGATACGCAGTATTTT CAWSVGADTQYF
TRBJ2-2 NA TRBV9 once TGTGCCAGCAGCGCACAGGGATTCAACACCGGGGAGCTGTTTTTT CASSAQGFNTGELFF
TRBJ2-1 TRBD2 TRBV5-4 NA TGTGCCAGCAGCTTGGGACTTCTAGCGGGGGACAATGAGCAGTTCTTC CASSLGLLAGDNEQFF
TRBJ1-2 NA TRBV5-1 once TGCGCCAGCAGCTCAGGGTCTGGGGCCCATGGCTACACCTTC CASSSGSGAHGYTF
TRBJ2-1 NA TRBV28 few TGTGCCAGCAGTTTCCGGCGGGGCTACAATGAGCAGTTCTTC CASSFRRGYNEQFF
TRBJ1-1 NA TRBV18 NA TGTGCCAGCTCACCGTCGGGCCGAGCGGAAACTGAAGCTTTCTTT CASSPSGRAETEAFF
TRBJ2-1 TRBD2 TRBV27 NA TGTGCCAGCAGTTTAGAGTCCGGGACTAGCGCCCGCAATGAGCAGTTCTTC CASSLESGTSARNEQFF
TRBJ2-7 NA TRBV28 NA TGTGCCAGCAGTTTAGTAGGGGCCTACGAGCAGTACTTC CASSLVGAYEQYF
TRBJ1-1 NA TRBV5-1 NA TGCGCCAGCAGCTCAAGCTCAGGGTTTTTGAACACTGAAGCTTTCTTT CASSSSSGFLNTEAFF
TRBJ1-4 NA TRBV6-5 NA TGTGCCAGCAGCCGCGGGACGGTCAATGAAAAACTGTTTTTT CASSRGTVNEKLFF
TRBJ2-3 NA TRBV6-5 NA TGTGCCAGCAGTTACCCGGGGGGCACAGATACGCAGTATTTT CASSYPGGTDTQYF
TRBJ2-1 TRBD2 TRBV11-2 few TGTGCCAGCAGCTTACTGGGGGCACTAGCGGGGGGTTACAATGAGCAGTTCTTC CASSLLGALAGGYNEQFF
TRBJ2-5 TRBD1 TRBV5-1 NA TGCGCCAGCAGCTTGGAGGGGGCGTACCAAGAGACCCAGTACTTC CASSLEGAYQETQYF
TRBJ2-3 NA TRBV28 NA TGTGCCAGCAGTCCTCGGTCCTCCCGAGATACGCAGTATTTT CASSPRSSRDTQYF
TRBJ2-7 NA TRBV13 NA TGTGCCAGCAGCTTAACCGGGGTCCGATCCTACGAGCAGTACTTC CASSLTGVRSYEQYF
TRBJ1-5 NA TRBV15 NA TGTGCCACCAGCGGAGGTTATCGCCAGTTTAGCAATCAGCCCCAGCATTTT CATSGGYRQFSNQPQHF
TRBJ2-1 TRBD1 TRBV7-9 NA TGTGCCAGCAGCCGGGACAGGGGGCGAGTAGATGCGCAGTTCTTC CASSRDRGRVDAQFF
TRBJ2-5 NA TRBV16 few TGTGCCAGCAGCCAATTACAAGAGACCCAGTACTTC CASSQLQETQYF
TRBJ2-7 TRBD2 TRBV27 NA TGTGCCAGCAGTTCTCTCATTAGCGGGATCTACGAGCAGTACTTC CASSSLISGIYEQYF
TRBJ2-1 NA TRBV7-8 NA TGTGCCAGCAGCCCCTTGGCGGGGAGGTGGAATGAGCAGTTCTTC CASSPLAGRWNEQFF
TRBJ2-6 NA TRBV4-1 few TGCGCCAGCAGCCAAGGGGGCCGTGGGCCCTCTGGGGCCAACGTCCTGACTTTC CASSQGGRGPSGANVLTF
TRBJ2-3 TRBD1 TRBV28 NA TGTGCCAGCAGTGGGGACAGATTCACAGATACGCAGTATTTT CASSGDRFTDTQYF
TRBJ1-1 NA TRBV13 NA TGTGCCAGCAGCTTAGGAGGGGAAGGGACTGAAGCTTTCTTT CASSLGGEGTEAFF
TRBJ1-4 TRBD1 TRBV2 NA TGTGCCAGCAGCCAACAGGGGACTGCAACTAATGAAAAACTGTTTTTT CASSQQGTATNEKLFF
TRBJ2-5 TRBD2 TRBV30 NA TGTGCCTGGAGCTTAAAAGGACTAGCGGAGACCCAGTACTTC CAWSLKGLAETQYF
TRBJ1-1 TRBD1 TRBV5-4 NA TGTGCCAGCAGCTTGGACAGGGGTCACACTGAAGCTTTCTTT CASSLDRGHTEAFF
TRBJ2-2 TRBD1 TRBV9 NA TGTGCCAGCAGCTCGTCCCGGGACAGGGGGAACACCGGGGAGCTGTTTTTT CASSSSRDRGNTGELFF
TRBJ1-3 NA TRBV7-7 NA TGTGCTAGCAGCTTAGGGGCTGCGGGAGGAAACACCATATATTTT CASSLGAAGGNTIYF
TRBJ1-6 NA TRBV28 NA TGTGCCAGCAGTTTAGAGAGCTCCTATAATTCACCCCTCCACTTT CASSLESSYNSPLHF
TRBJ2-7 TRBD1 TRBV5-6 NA TGTGCCAGCAGATCCGACAGGGATTACCCCTACGAGCAGTACTTC CASRSDRDYPYEQYF
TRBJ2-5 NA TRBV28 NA TGTGCCAGCAGTTTGTTAACAGGGTTGTGGACCCAGTACTTC CASSLLTGLWTQYF
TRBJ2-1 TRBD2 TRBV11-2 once TGTGCCAGCAGCTTAGGGGTTAGCGGGAGGGCAAATGAGCAGTTCTTC CASSLGVSGRANEQFF
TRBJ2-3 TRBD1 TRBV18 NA TGTGCCAGCTTATCGGGACAGGGGGCTCGCGCAGGTACGCAGTATTTT CASLSGQGARAGTQYF
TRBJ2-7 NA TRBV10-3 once TGTGCCATCAGTGAGCCGGGACTCGGACCCTACGAGCAGTACTTC CAISEPGLGPYEQYF
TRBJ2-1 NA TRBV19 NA TGTGCCAGTAGTATCGGCCCGAGGAATGAGCAGTTCTTC CASSIGPRNEQFF
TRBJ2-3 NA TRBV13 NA TGTGCCAGCAGCGTCCAACAGGAGCCATGGAGCACAGATACGCAGTATTTT CASSVQQEPWSTDTQYF
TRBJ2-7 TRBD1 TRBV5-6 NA TGTGCCAGCAGCTTTGGGACAGGGGGTTACGGCGATGACGAGCAGTACTTC CASSFGTGGYGDDEQYF
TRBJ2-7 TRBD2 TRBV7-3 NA TGTGCCAGCAGCACTAGCGGGGGGACTTCCTACGAGCAGTACTTC CASSTSGGTSYEQYF
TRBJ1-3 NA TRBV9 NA TGTGCCAGCGGGTCCCCCGGGGCGGGGGGCGGAAACACCATATATTTT CASGSPGAGGGNTIYF